This TCR beta chain was obtained from a study of T cell responses to AZD1222 COVID-19 vaccine. Findings and caveats of the study: As reported, nearly half of all spike-specific TCRs target variant regions that are unmutated.

Comments on this clone: Its antigen remains unidentified.

Unmatched junction bases numbered 5, after V lost 0 bases and J lost 0 bases. Germline V CDR1 and CDR2: SGHNT, YYREEE (reference sequence). The CDR3 loop spans 16 amino acids. Assay used: immunoSEQ multiplex PCR; TCRdb lists only in-frame clones, some missing. This table holds about 140,000 clones, about nine tenths found once. The sequencing here drew on peripheral blood, taken on day 0 of AZD1222 vaccination. The J gene is TRBJ1-2, the V gene TRBV5-4; 7 bases line up with TRBD1. The TCR sequence derives from an adult in good health. The CDR3 sequence is CASSLAAGTANYGYTF. The CDR3 nucleotides are TGTGCCAGCAGCTTGGCCGCTGGGACAGCTAACTATGGCTACACCTTC.